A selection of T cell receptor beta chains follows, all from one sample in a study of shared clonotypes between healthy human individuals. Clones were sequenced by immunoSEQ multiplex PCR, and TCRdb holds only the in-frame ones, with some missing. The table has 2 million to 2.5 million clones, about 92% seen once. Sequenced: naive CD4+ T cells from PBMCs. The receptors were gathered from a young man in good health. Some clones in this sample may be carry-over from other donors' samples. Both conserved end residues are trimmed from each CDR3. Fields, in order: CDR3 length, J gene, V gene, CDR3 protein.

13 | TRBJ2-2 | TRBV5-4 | ASSFPRAGTGELF
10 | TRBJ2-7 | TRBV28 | AITTGGYEQY
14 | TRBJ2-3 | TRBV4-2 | ASSHQLGPATDTQY
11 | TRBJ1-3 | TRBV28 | ATLRGIENTIY
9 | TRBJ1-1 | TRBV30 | AWRMASEAF
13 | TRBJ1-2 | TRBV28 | ASSPQPLRGGGYT
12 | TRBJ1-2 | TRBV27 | ASRATGRGYGYT
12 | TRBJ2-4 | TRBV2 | ASSGTGTKNIQY
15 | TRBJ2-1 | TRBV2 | ASSEALHAGGPDEQF
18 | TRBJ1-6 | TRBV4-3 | ASSQDPGARKSSYNSPLH
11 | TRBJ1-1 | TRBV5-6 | ASRKTGGTEAF
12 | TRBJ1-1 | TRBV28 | ASSLRAANTEAF
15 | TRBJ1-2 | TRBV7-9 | ASSFSRGDGANYGYT